This is a list of T cell receptor beta chains from one sample in a study of blood T cell repertoires in COVID-19. Repertoires were generated with immunoSEQ multiplex PCR, while TCRdb's copy carries only in-frame clones and drops some. The sample consists of over 90,000 clones, over 65% of them appearing once. The sample taken for sequencing was peripheral blood. These receptors all come from a human donor in a cohort sampled during active COVID-19. The CDR3 runs from the conserved cysteine through the conserved F or W. D genes are given only for firm matches. The size entry is marked missing in some rows and otherwise reads once, few, many or a size class.

j_call clone_size v_call d_call cdr3_nt cdr3_aa
TRBJ2-2 . TRBV7-9 . TGTGCCAGCAGCAGATCCGGGACAATGCGCACCGGGGAGCTGTTTTTT CASSRSGTMRTGELFF
TRBJ1-6 once TRBV28 TRBD1 TGTGCCAGCGCCTTGGGGGGACAGATCGGTTCACCCCTCCACTTT CASALGGQIGSPLHF
TRBJ1-2 . TRBV4-3 . TGCGCCAGCAGCCATGTAACAGGGTACGGCGATGGCTACACCTTC CASSHVTGYGDGYTF
TRBJ2-5 . TRBV9 TRBD2 TGTGCCAGCAGCCCCCGAGCCCTAGCGGGGGGCGGGGAGACCCAGTACTTC CASSPRALAGGGETQYF
TRBJ1-2 . TRBV19 . TGTGCCAGTAGTATAGCCCGACAGTCTAACTATGGCTACACCTTC CASSIARQSNYGYTF
TRBJ2-7 . TRBV11-2 . TGTGCCAGCAGCTTGAGGCCCCAAGGCTCCTACGAGCAGTACTTC CASSLRPQGSYEQYF
TRBJ2-5 . TRBV4-1 TRBD2 TGCGCCAGCAGCCAAGAAAAAGCGGGGGGCCTTCAAGAGACCCAGTACTTC CASSQEKAGGLQETQYF
TRBJ2-1 . TRBV6-2/TRBV6-3 . TGTGCCAGCAGTTACTTACTAGCAGGCTACAATGAGCAGTTCTTC CASSYLLAGYNEQFF
TRBJ1-5 . TRBV4-1 TRBD1 TGCGCCAGCAGCCGACCGGGACAGGGGCACAATCAGCCCCAGCATTTT CASSRPGQGHNQPQHF
TRBJ1-1 . TRBV7-8 . TGTGCCAGCAGCTTAGTACGGGACACGGGCACTGAAGCTTTCTTT CASSLVRDTGTEAFF
TRBJ1-1 . TRBV7-2 . TGTGCCAGCAGCTTAGGTCTAGGGAACACTGAAGCTTTCTTT CASSLGLGNTEAFF
TRBJ2-5 . TRBV7-2 TRBD2 TGTGCCAGCCAGCGGGGGGGCCCTCAAGAGACCCAGTACTTC CASQRGGPQETQYF
TRBJ1-2 . TRBV7-2 . TGTGCCAGCAGCCCAAACCGAGCGGTCAACTATGGCTACACCTTC CASSPNRAVNYGYTF
TRBJ1-2 . TRBV24-1 TRBD1 TGTGCCACCAGTGACCCGACAGGGGCAGGTAGCTACACCTTC CATSDPTGAGSYTF
TRBJ2-7 . TRBV10-3 . TGTGCCAGATACCCAAGGGGCCCCCCAGAGCAGGCCTACGAGCAGTACTTC CARYPRGPPEQAYEQYF
TRBJ1-5 . TRBV7-2 . TGTGCCAGCAGCTTGGGGGGGGGCAATCAGCCCCAGCATTTT CASSLGGGNQPQHF
TRBJ1-1 . TRBV9 . TGTGCCAGCAGCGTAGCTTCGGGGGGGGACACTGAAGCTTTCTTT CASSVASGGDTEAFF
TRBJ1-6 . TRBV7-2 . TGTGCCAGCAGCTATAGCACCATCTATTCACCCCTCCACTTT CASSYSTIYSPLHF
TRBJ2-7 few TRBV7-2 . TGTGCCATCATCAGGGAACTCACCTACGAGCAGTACTTC CAIIRELTYEQYF
TRBJ2-1 . TRBV27 TRBD1 TGTGCCAGCAGTCAACAATCACAGGGGGCGCTTTCCTACAATGAGCAGTTCTTC CASSQQSQGALSYNEQFF
TRBJ1-2 . TRBV14 TRBD1 TGTGCCAGCAGCCAAGTTGGGCAGGGGGCGACTGGCTACACCTTC CASSQVGQGATGYTF
TRBJ1-1 . TRBV6-5 . TGTGCCAGCAGCCTTAATGGACAGAACACTGAAGCTTTCTTT CASSLNGQNTEAFF
TRBJ2-5 . TRBV7-9 . TGTGCCAGCAGCACCCCAACAGGGAGAGAGACCCAGTACTTC CASSTPTGRETQYF
TRBJ2-6 . TRBV10-3 . TGTGCCATCAGGGACAGCTCTGGGGCCAACGTCCTGACTTTC CAIRDSSGANVLTF
TRBJ2-3 . TRBV19 . TGTGCCAGTAGTATGAGCGGGCTGAGCACAGATACGCAGTATTTT CASSMSGLSTDTQYF
TRBJ2-5 few TRBV3-1/TRBV3-2 . TGTGCCAGCAGCCAAGATCCCAGGATGGCGACCCAGTACTTC CASSQDPRMATQYF
TRBJ1-4 . TRBV7-9 . TGTGCCAGCAGCTTAGGGACAGCTAATGAAAAACTGTTTTTT CASSLGTANEKLFF
TRBJ1-1 . TRBV19 TRBD1 TGTGCCAGTAGGCACGACAGGGGTGGGAACACTGAAGCTTTCTTT CASRHDRGGNTEAFF
TRBJ1-2 . TRBV5-4 . TGTGCCAGCAGCCGCCCCAACAGAGGGATGGAAGATGGCTACACCTTC CASSRPNRGMEDGYTF
TRBJ2-3 few TRBV5-6 TRBD2 TGTGCCAGCAGCTTAGGCCGTGAAGTAGCGGGGAGGGGAGATACGCAGTATTTT CASSLGREVAGRGDTQYF
TRBJ2-2 . TRBV5-4 . TGTGCCAGCAGCTGGGGACTCGTTTCGAACACCGGGGAGCTGTTTTTT CASSWGLVSNTGELFF
TRBJ1-5 . TRBV7-9 . TGTGCCAGCAGCGGCAAAGGGGGTTATCAGCCCCAGCATTTT CASSGKGGYQPQHF
TRBJ1-4 . TRBV19 . TGTGCCAGTAGATTGGCAGGGGCAAGGGAAAAACTGTTTTTT CASRLAGAREKLFF
TRBJ1-2 once TRBV19 . TGTGCCAGTAGCGGCGGGGTACTCTTACGGGATGGCTACACCTTC CASSGGVLLRDGYTF
TRBJ1-1 . TRBV18 . TGTGCCAGCTCACCCCTGGACAGCGCTGAAGCTTTCTTT CASSPLDSAEAFF
TRBJ1-1 few TRBV7-2 . TGTGCCAGCAGCAACCGACAGCTCACTGAAGCTTTCTTT CASSNRQLTEAFF
TRBJ2-7 few TRBV18 TRBD1 TGTGCCAGCTCTAGACAGGGGTCCTACGAGCAGTACTTC CASSRQGSYEQYF